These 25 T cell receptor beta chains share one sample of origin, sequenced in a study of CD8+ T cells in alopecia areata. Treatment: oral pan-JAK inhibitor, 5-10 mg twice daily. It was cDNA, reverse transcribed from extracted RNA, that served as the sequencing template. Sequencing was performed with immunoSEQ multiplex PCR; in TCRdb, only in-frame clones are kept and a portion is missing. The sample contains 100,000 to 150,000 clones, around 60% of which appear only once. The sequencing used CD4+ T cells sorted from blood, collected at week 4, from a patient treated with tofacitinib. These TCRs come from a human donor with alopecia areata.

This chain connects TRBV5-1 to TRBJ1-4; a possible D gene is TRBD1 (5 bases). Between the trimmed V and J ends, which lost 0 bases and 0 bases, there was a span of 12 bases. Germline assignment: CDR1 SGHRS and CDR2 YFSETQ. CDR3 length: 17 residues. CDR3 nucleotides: TGCGCCAGCAGCTTGGAGAGGGGAGGTTCAACTAATGAAAAACTGTTTTTT. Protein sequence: CASSLERGGSTNEKLFF.

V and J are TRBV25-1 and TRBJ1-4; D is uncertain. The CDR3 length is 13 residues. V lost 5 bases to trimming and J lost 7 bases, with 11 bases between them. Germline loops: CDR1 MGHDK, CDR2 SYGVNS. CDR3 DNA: TGTGCCAGCAGTCCCTCTGGGCTTGAAAAACTGTTTTTT. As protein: CASSPSGLEKLFF.

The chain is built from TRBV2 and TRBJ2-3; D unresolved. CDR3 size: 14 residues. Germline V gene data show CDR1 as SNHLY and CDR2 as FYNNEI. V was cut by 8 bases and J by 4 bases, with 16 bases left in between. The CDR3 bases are TGTGCCAGCCAAATTCTGGTAACAGCAGATACGCAGTATTTT. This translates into CASQILVTADTQYF.

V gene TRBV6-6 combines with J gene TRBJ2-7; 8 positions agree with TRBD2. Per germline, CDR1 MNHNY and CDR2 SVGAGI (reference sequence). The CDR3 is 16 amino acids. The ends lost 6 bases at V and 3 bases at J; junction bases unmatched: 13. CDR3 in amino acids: CASRTGEREKGYEQYF. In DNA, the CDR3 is TGTGCCAGCAGGACCGGCGAGCGGGAGAAGGGCTACGAGCAGTACTTC.

CDR3: CAWSGGEANYGYTF. CDR3 sequence (DNA): TGTGCCTGGAGTGGAGGGGAAGCTAACTATGGCTACACCTTC. The gene calls are TRBV30 and TRBJ1-2; D is possibly TRBD1 (5 bases). Deletions cut 1 base from V and 0 bases from J, with 9 bases between. CDR3 length: 14 amino acids. CDR1 is GTSNPN, CDR2 SVGIG, per germline (reference sequence).

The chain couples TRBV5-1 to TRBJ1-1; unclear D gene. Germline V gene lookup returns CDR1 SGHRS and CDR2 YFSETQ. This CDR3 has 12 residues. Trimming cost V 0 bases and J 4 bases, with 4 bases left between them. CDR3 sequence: CASSLGTTEAFF. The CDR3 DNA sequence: TGCGCCAGCAGCTTGGGTACCACTGAAGCTTTCTTT.

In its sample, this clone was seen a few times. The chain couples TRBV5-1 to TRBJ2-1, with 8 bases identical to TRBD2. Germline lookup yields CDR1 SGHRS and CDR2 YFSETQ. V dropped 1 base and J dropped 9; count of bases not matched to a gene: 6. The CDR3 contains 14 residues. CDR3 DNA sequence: TGCGCCAGCAGCTTGTCCAGCGGGAGCACTGAGCAGTTCTTC. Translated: CASSLSSGSTEQFF. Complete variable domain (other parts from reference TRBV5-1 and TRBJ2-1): KAGVTQTPRYLIKTRGQQVTLSCSPISGHRSVSWYQQTPGQGLQFLFEYFSETQRNKGNFPGRFSGRQFSNSRSEMNVSTLELGDSALYLCASSLSSGSTEQFFGPGTRLTVL.

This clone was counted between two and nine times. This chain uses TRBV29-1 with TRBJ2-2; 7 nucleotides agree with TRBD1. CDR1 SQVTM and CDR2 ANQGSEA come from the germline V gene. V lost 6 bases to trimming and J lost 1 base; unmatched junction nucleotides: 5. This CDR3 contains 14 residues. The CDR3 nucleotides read TGCAGCGTCACCGGACAGGTGAACACCGGGGAGCTGTTTTTT. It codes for CSVTGQVNTGELFF.

CDR3 sequence (DNA): TGCGCCAGCAGTCCTAGGACAGGAACTAGCACAGATACGCAGTATTTT. Residues: CASSPRTGTSTDTQYF. This rearrangement joins TRBV23-1 to TRBJ2-3; 7 bases map to TRBD1. TRBV23-1 is an ORF, and what it does is uncertain. Trimming at V came to 4 bases and at J to 0 bases, leaving 7 bases not matched to a gene. There are 16 residues in the CDR3.

The CDR3: CSVLSSIETQYF. CDR3 in DNA: TGCAGCGTTCTTAGTTCAATAGAGACCCAGTACTTC. The chain has TRBV29-1 and TRBJ2-5; no reliable D call. The CDR3 has 12 amino acids. Germline CDR1 reads SQVTM; CDR2 reads ANQGSEA. The V end was cut by 5 bases, the J end by 4 bases, with 11 bases between.

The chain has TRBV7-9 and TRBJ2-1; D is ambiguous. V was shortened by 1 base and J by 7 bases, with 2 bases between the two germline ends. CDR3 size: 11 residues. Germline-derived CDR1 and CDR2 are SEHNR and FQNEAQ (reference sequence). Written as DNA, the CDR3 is TGTGCCAGCAGCTTAGGGAATGAGCAGTTCTTC. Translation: CASSLGNEQFF.

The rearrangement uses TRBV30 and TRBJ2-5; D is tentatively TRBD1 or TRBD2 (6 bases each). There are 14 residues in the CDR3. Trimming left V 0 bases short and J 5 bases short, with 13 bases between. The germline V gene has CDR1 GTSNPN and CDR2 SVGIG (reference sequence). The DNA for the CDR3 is TGTGCCTGGAGTGTCCGGGGGCGCGGGGAGACCCAGTACTTC. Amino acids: CAWSVRGRGETQYF.

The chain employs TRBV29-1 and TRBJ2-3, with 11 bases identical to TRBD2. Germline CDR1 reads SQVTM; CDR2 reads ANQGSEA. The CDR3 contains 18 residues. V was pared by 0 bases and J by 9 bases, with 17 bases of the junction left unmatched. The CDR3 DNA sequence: TGCAGCGTTGAAGACGGGTCGTATGGGACTAGCGGCCCTGAGACGCAGTATTTT. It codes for CSVEDGSYGTSGPETQYF.

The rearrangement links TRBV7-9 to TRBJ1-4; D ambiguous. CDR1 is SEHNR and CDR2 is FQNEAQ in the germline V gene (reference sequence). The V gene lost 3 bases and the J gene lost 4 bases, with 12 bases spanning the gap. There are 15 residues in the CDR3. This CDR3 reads CASSFLRESNEKLFF. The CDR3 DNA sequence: TGTGCCAGCAGCTTCCTCCGGGAGAGTAATGAAAAACTGTTTTTT.

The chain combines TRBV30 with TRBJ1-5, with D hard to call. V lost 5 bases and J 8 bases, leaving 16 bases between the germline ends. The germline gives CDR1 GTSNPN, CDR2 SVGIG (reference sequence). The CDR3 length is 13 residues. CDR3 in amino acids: CAWDESKGEPQHF. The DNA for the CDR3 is TGTGCCTGGGACGAGTCGAAGGGTGAGCCCCAGCATTTT.

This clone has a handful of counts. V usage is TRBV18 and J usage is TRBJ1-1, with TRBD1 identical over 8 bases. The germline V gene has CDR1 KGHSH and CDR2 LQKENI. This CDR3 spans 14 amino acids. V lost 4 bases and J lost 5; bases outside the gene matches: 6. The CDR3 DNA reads TGTGCCAGCTCACTCGGACAGGGAGAAACTGAAGCTTTCTTT. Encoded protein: CASSLGQGETEAFF. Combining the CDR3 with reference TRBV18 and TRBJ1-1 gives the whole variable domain NAGVMQNPRHLVRRRGQEARLRCSPMKGHSHVYWYRQLPEEGLKFMVYLQKENIIDESGMPKERFSAEFPKEGPSILRIQQVVRGDSAAYFCASSLGQGETEAFFGQGTRLTVV.

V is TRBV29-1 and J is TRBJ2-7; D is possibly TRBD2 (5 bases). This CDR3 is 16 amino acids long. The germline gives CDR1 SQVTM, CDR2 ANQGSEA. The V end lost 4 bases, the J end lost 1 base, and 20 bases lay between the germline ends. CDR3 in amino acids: CSVVRRSAGGSYEQYF. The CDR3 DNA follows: TGCAGCGTTGTCCGGCGTTCGGCAGGCGGGTCCTACGAGCAGTACTTC.

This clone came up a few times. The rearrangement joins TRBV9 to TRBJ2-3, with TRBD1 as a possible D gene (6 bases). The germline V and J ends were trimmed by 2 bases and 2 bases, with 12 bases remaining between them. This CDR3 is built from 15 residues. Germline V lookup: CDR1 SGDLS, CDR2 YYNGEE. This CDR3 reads CASSVTGMATDTQYF. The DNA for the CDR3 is TGTGCCAGCAGCGTTACAGGGATGGCCACAGATACGCAGTATTTT.

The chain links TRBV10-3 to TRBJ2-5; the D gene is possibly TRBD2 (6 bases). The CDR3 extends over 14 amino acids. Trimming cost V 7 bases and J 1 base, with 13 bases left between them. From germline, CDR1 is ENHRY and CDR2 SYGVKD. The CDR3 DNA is TGTGCCATCAACGGGGGACCGAGCCAAGAGACCCAGTACTTC. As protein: CAINGGPSQETQYF.

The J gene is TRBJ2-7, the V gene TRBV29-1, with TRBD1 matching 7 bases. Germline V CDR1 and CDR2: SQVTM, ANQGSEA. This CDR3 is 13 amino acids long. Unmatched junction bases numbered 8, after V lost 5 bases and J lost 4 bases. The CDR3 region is CSVHRDRAYEQYF. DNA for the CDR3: TGCAGCGTTCACCGGGACAGAGCATACGAGCAGTACTTC.

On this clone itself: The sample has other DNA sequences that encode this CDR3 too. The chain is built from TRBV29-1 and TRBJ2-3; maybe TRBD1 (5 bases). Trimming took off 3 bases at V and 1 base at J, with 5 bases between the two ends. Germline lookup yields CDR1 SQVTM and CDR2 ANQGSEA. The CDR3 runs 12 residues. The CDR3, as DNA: TGCAGCGTTGAGACAGGCACAGATACGCAGTATTTT. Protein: CSVETGTDTQYF.

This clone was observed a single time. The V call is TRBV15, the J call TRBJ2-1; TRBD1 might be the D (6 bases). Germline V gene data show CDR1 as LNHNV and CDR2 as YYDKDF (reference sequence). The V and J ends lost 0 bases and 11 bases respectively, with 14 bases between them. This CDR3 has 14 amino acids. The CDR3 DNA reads TGTGCCACCAGCAGAGATCGTGAAGGGGACAAGCAGTTCTTC. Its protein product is CATSRDREGDKQFF. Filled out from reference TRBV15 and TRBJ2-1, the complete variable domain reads DAMVIQNPRYQVTQFGKPVTLSCSQTLNHNVMYWYQQKSSQAPKLLFHYYDKDFNNEADTPDNFQSRRPNTSFCFLDIRSPGLGDTAMYLCATSRDREGDKQFFGPGTRLTVL.

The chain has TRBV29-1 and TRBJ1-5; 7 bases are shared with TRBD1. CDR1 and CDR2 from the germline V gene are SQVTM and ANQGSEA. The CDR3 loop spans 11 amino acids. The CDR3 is CCTGADQPQHF. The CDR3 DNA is TGCTGTACAGGGGCGGATCAGCCCCAGCATTTT.

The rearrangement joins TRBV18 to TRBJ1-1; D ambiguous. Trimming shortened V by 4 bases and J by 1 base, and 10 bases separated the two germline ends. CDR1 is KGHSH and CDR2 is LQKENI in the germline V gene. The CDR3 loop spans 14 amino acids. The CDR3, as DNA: TGTGCCAGCTCACTGACGACTGGGAACACTGAAGCTTTCTTT. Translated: CASSLTTGNTEAFF.

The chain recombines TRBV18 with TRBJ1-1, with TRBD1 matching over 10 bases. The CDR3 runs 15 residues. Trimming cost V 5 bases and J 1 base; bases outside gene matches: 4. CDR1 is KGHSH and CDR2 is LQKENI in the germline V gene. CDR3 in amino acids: CASSETGGPNTEAFF. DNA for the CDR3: TGTGCCAGCTCAGAGACAGGGGGCCCGAACACTGAAGCTTTCTTT.